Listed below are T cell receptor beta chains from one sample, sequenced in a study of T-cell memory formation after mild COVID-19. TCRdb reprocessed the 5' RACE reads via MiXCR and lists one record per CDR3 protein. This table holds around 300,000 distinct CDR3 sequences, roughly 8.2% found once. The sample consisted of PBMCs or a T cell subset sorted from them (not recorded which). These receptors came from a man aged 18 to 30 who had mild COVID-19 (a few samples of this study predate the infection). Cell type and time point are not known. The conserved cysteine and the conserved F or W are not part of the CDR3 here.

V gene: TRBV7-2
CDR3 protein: ASSFRGSYTEAF

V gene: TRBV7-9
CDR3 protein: ASSRPGDRGMNTEAF

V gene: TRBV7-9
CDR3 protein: ASTGQGRHEQF

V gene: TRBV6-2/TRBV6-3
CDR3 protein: ASSYAYSNEQF

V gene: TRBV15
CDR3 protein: ATSTRGNGGPYNEQF

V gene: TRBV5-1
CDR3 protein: ASSGNQETQY

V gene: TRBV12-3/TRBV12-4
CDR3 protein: ASSSPGHHVLRADTQY

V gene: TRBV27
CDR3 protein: ASSALLGGGGDEQF

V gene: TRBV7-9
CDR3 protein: ASSPRGAGVSEQF

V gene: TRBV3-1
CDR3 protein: ASSPTWIQETQY

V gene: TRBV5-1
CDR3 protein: ASSLDPGVRQPQH

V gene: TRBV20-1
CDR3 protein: SASTSGVNEQF

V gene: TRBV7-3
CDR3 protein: ASSQVKNSPLH

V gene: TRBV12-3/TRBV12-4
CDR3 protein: ASSLRGGVSYNEQF

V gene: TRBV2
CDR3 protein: ASSVGTTGTQY

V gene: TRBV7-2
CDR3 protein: ASSLGGPSTDTQY

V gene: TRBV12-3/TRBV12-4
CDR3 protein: ASSFRGGFQETQY

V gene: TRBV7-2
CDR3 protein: ASSSPAGGRGNEQF

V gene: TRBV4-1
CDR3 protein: ASSRGTSGTDTQY

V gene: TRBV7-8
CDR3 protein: ASSLPGEKLF

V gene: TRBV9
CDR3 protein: ASSAGTGYGYT

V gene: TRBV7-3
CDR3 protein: ASSDSHILNTEAF

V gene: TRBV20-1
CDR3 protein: SARDRLNQPQH

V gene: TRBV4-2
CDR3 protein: ASSQVGQMNTEAF

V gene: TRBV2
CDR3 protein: ASSDGQQETQY

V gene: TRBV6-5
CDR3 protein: ASSYSKSNFYEQY

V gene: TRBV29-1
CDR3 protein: SVLMAGHPDSGANVLT

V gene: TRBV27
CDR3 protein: ASSLSMGGLTDTQY

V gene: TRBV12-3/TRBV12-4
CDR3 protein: ASTREGAEAF

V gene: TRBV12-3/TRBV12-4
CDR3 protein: ASSTGLSGGEQY

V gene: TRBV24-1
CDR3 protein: ATSGNRVHTDTQY

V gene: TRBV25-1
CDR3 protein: ASSARGGYEAF

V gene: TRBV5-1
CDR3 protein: ASSLGTITDTQY

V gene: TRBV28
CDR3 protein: ASSAISWGTVGAETQY

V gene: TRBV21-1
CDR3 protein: ASSKHTGVEDTQY

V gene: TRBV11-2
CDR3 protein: ASSKGALDTQY

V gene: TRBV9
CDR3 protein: ASSVATAGNYGYT

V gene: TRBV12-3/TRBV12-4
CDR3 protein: ASTNFPPGYHTGELF

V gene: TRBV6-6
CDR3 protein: ASSYGGVTYEQY

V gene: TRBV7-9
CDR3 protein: ASSLGAGGINEQF

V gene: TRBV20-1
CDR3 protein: SARDFNRGMETQY

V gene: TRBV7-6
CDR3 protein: ASSPRAGVATDTQY

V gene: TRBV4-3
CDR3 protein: ASSRRRDNSGANVLT

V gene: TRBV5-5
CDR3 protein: ASSLVLQGAGYNEQF

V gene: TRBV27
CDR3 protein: ASTPLGQGTQY

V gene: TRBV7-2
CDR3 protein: ASASFLWRANVLT

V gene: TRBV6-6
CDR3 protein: ASSYAGVTEAF

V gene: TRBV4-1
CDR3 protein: ASSQGGSRSNQPQH

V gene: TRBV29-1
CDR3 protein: SVRGTVQPEKLF

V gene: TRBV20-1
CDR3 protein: SARWATNEKLF

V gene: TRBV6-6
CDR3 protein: ASSYWAADSNQPQH

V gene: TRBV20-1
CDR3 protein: SAREADGGPTLITDTQY